These 20 T cell receptor beta chains were all obtained from the same sample, sequenced in a study of T cells after yellow fever vaccination. Via MiXCR, TCRdb re-called the 5' RACE reads, giving one row per CDR3 protein. This table has roughly 500,000 distinct CDR3 sequences, less than 20% appearing once. The sample in question was PBMCs, obtained 15 days after the yellow fever booster vaccination. Every receptor here comes from a man aged 25 to 40 who received the YFV17D yellow fever vaccine.

This clonotype was detected only a few times. The chain has TRBV6-2 or TRBV6-3 and TRBJ1-1, with no clear D. This CDR3 has 11 residues. V lost 6 bases and J 7 bases, leaving 9 bases between the germline ends. Germline V gene sequence: CDR1 MNHEY, CDR2 SVGEGT. CDR3 nucleotides: TGTGCCAGCAGCTCGATTGTTGAAGCTTTCTTT. The encoded protein is CASSSIVEAFF.

This rearrangement joins TRBV7-9 to TRBJ1-5; 7 nucleotides agree with TRBD1. Germline CDR1 SEHNR, CDR2 FQNEAQ (reference sequence). This CDR3 contains 14 residues. V lost 5 bases and J lost 3; bases outside the gene matches: 4. The CDR3 is CASSPGQYNQPQHF. Here the CDR3 DNA reads TGTGCCAGCAGCCCGGGACAGTACAATCAGCCCCAGCATTTT.

V is TRBV7-2 and J is TRBJ2-2; tentative D call: TRBD1 (7 bases). The V gene's germline CDR1 is SGHTA and CDR2 FQGNSA. The CDR3 loop spans 12 amino acids. The V gene lost 8 bases and the J gene lost 7 bases, with 11 bases spanning the gap. The CDR3 here is CASSRGVGELFF. CDR3 DNA: TGTGCCAGCTCCAGGGGGGTCGGGGAGCTGTTTTTT.

As DNA, the CDR3 is TGCAGTGCTAGAGGGTGGACTAGCGGGAACAATGAGCAGTTCTTC. Encoded protein: CSARGWTSGNNEQFF. The V call is TRBV20-1, the J call TRBJ2-1; the match to TRBD2 covers 12 bases. V trimming: 1 base; J trimming: 5 bases; junction bases outside the gene matches: 3. The CDR3 length is 15 residues. In germline, CDR1 is DFQATT, CDR2 SNEGSKA (reference sequence).

This chain uses TRBV7-3 with TRBJ1-1; TRBD1 is a possible D gene (6 bases). Per the germline V gene, CDR1 is SGHTA and CDR2 is FQGTGA. V was cut by 5 bases and J by 4 bases, with 11 bases left in between. The length of the CDR3 is 13 residues. The chain's CDR3 is CASSLDRSTEAFF. In nucleotides, the CDR3 is TGTGCCAGCAGCCTCGACAGGAGCACTGAAGCTTTCTTT.

V and J are TRBV3-1 and TRBJ2-4; the match to TRBD1 covers 9 bases. This CDR3 comprises 14 residues. Germline V gene data show CDR1 as LGHDT and CDR2 as YNNKEL (reference sequence). V was clipped by 0 bases and J by 7 bases; unmatched bases: 1. The DNA for the CDR3 is TGTGCCAGCAGCCAAGAGGGGACAGGGAACATTCAGTACTTC. This translates into CASSQEGTGNIQYF.

This chain connects TRBV12-3 or TRBV12-4 to TRBJ2-5; D is possibly TRBD1 (5 bases). With 3 bases removed from V and 3 bases from J, the gap between germline ends came to 11 bases. CDR3 length: 14 amino acids. The CDR3 sequence is CASSFFDSKETQYF. As DNA, the CDR3 is TGTGCCAGCAGTTTCTTCGACAGTAAAGAGACCCAGTACTTC.

The gene calls are TRBV5-1 and TRBJ2-3; the match to TRBD1 covers 9 bases. The CDR3 contains 16 residues. Germline lookup yields CDR1 SGHRS and CDR2 YFSETQ. J was trimmed by 7 bases and V by 4 bases; bases with no gene match: 13. The CDR3 region has the DNA TGCGCCAGCAGCCTGATTAGGACAGGGGAGCGGCATACGCAGTATTTT. Its translation: CASSLIRTGERHTQYF.

The table lists this clonotype with a few counts. The chain uses TRBV29-1 and TRBJ2-1; possibly TRBD1 for D (5 bases). CDR3 length equals 14 residues. With 7 bases removed from V and 7 bases from J, the gap between germline ends came to 20 bases. Germline CDR1 and CDR2: SQVTM and ANQGSEA. The DNA for the CDR3 is TGCAGCGCCCAGGGCCAAGACACACGTAATGAGCAGTTCTTC. This gives the protein CSAQGQDTRNEQFF.

The V and J genes are TRBV5-1 and TRBJ2-1; TRBD1 matches at 7 bases. CDR1 and CDR2 from the germline V gene are SGHRS and YFSETQ. The CDR3 extends over 14 amino acids. After removal of 2 bases from V and 6 bases from J, the junction contained 5 bases not matched to a gene. CDR3 residues: CASSFPGQTNEQFF. CDR3 coding DNA: TGCGCCAGCAGCTTTCCGGGACAGACCAATGAGCAGTTCTTC. Using reference TRBV5-1 and TRBJ2-1 for the parts outside the CDR3, the full variable domain is KAGVTQTPRYLIKTRGQQVTLSCSPISGHRSVSWYQQTPGQGLQFLFEYFSETQRNKGNFPGRFSGRQFSNSRSEMNVSTLELGDSALYLCASSFPGQTNEQFFGPGTRLTVL.

This clonotype was found a few times. The rearrangement links TRBV2 to TRBJ2-7; D ambiguous. Trimming removed 3 bases at V and 0 bases at J, with 6 bases between. The CDR3 sequence is 13 residues long. Per germline, CDR1 SNHLY and CDR2 FYNNEI. In DNA form, the CDR3 reads TGTGCCAGCAGTGATGGGATCTCCTACGAGCAGTACTTC. Amino acid sequence: CASSDGISYEQYF. Combining the CDR3 with reference TRBV2 and TRBJ2-7 gives the whole variable domain EPEVTQTPSHQVTQMGQEVILRCVPISNHLYFYWYRQILGQKVEFLVSFYNNEISEKSEIFDDQFSVERPDGSNFTLKIRSTKLEDSAMYFCASSDGISYEQYFGPGTRLTVT.

The V and J genes are TRBV19 and TRBJ2-1, with 9 bases lining up with TRBD1. V shed 9 bases and J 8 bases; nucleotides not matched to a gene: 8. This CDR3 is built from 13 residues. From germline, CDR1 is LNHDA and CDR2 SQIVND (reference sequence). The CDR3 sequence: CARTGTGCDEQFF. DNA for the CDR3: TGTGCCAGAACCGGGACAGGGTGCGATGAGCAGTTCTTC.

The rearrangement uses TRBV29-1 and TRBJ2-7; D might be TRBD2 (5 bases). In germline, CDR1 is SQVTM, CDR2 ANQGSEA. This CDR3 contains 13 residues. With 3 bases removed from V and 6 bases from J, the gap between germline ends came to 15 bases. CDR3 DNA: TGCAGCGTTGAGAACGGAGGAGGTGCCGAGCAGTACTTC. As protein: CSVENGGGAEQYF.

V gene TRBV10-3 combines with J gene TRBJ2-1; TRBD2 might be the D (6 bases). Germline values: CDR1 ENHRY, CDR2 SYGVKD. Trimming cost V 3 bases and J 1 base, with 10 bases left between them. The CDR3 totals 15 residues. CDR3 loop: CAISEPGVSYNEQFF. DNA of the CDR3: TGTGCCATCAGTGAACCGGGAGTATCCTACAATGAGCAGTTCTTC.

This chain joins TRBV27 and TRBJ2-7, with TRBD2 identical over 8 bases. CDR1 and CDR2 (germline): MNHEY, SMNVEV (reference sequence). The V segment lost 0 bases and the J segment 2 bases; nucleotides outside the gene matches: 3. The CDR3 covers 15 residues. This CDR3 reads CASSLSTSGPYEQYF. The CDR3 region has the DNA TGTGCCAGCAGTTTATCAACTAGCGGCCCCTACGAGCAGTACTTC.

This clonotype was recorded a few times. The chain links TRBV6-5 to TRBJ2-1; no clear D gene. Germline V lookup: CDR1 MNHEY, CDR2 SVGAGI. The CDR3 runs to 14 residues. Deletions cut 4 bases from V and 5 bases from J, with 12 bases between. The DNA of the CDR3 is TGTGCCAGCAGTTCACCCCTAGTAAACAATGAGCAGTTCTTC. Amino acid sequence: CASSSPLVNNEQFF.

This clonotype was found once. The rearrangement links TRBV5-1 to TRBJ2-6; D is ambiguous. Trimming removed 1 base from V and 0 bases from J, with 5 bases in between. CDR1 and CDR2 (germline): SGHRS, YFSETQ. CDR3 length equals 15 residues. The CDR3 region has the DNA TGCGCCAGCAGCTTGTATCTCTCTGGGGCCAACGTCCTGACTTTC. Amino acid sequence: CASSLYLSGANVLTF.

The CDR3 reads CSARLPVESREQFF. In DNA form, the CDR3 reads TGCAGTGCTAGACTTCCGGTCGAATCGCGTGAGCAGTTCTTC. The chain combines TRBV20-1 with TRBJ2-1, with unresolved D. Between the trimmed V and J ends, which lost 2 bases and 9 bases, there was a span of 17 bases. The CDR3 is 14 amino acids. Per the germline V gene, CDR1 is DFQATT and CDR2 is SNEGSKA (reference sequence).

The J gene is TRBJ2-3, the V gene TRBV29-1; D gene uncertain. V lost 6 bases, J lost 4 bases, and 11 bases lay in between. Germline V gene lookup returns CDR1 SQVTM and CDR2 ANQGSEA. The CDR3 extends over 12 amino acids. CDR3 residues: CSVRHGADTQYF. The CDR3 nucleotides read TGCAGCGTAAGGCACGGCGCAGATACGCAGTATTTT.

This clonotype has only a few counts. The chain employs TRBV10-2 and TRBJ2-5, with no clear D. CDR1 is WSHSY and CDR2 is SAAADI in the germline V gene. The CDR3 is made up of 10 amino acids. V dropped 8 bases and J dropped 7 bases, with 8 bases sitting between them. The CDR3 DNA follows: TGCGCCAGCTTGTCGGGGACCCAGTACTTC. Its protein product is CASLSGTQYF.